The 5 T cell receptor beta chains presented below share a single source sample, sequenced in a study of blood T cell repertoires in COVID-19. Clones were read by immunoSEQ multiplex PCR, and TCRdb kept only the in-frame ones, dropping some. The repertoire includes roughly 200,000 clones, roughly 92% of them detected once, and roughly 0.76% sits in the top ten. Material for sequencing was peripheral blood. These receptors came from a man aged 25 to 40 with COVID-19, enrolled during active disease.

This rearrangement joins TRBV19 to TRBJ1-2, with TRBD1 matching 8 bases. The CDR3 is made up of 14 amino acids. CDR1 and CDR2 (germline): LNHDA, SQIVND (reference sequence). V lost 5 bases, J lost 6 bases, and 8 bases stayed unmatched. CDR3 loop: CASSPTDRENGYTF. In nucleotides, the CDR3 is TGTGCCAGTAGTCCAACGGACAGGGAAAATGGCTACACCTTC.

The rearrangement uses TRBV7-3 and TRBJ2-2; D is unresolved. The CDR3 sequence is 12 residues long. The ends were cut back, 5 bases at V and 6 bases at J, with 7 bases in the middle. In germline, CDR1 is SGHTA, CDR2 FQGTGA. CDR3 DNA: TGTGCCAGCAGCCCCGAGTCCGGGGAGCTGTTTTTT. It specifies CASSPESGELFF.

The CDR3 loop is CASIIRGNTEAFF. CDR3 in DNA: TGTGCCAGCATCATCCGGGGGAACACTGAAGCTTTCTTT. This chain uses TRBV12-3 or TRBV12-4 with TRBJ1-1; D is unclear. CDR3 length equals 13 residues. V lost 7 bases and J 1 base, leaving 10 bases between the germline ends.

The chain carries TRBV3-1 (or the pseudogene TRBV3-2) and TRBJ1-2; D might be TRBD1 (6 bases). There are 17 residues in the CDR3. CDR1 is LGHDT, CDR2 YNNKEL, per germline (reference sequence). Trimming stripped 2 bases from V and 7 bases from J, with 23 bases between. The CDR3 DNA reads as TGTGCCAGCAGCCAACGCCTTTCAAAGACAGGTGGTGGTGGCTACACCTTC. Residues: CASSQRLSKTGGGGYTF.

V and J are TRBV2 and TRBJ1-2, with D possibly matching TRBD1 (6 bases). The CDR3 length is 15 residues. Trimming shortened V by 2 bases and J by 3 bases, and 13 bases separated the two germline ends. The germline CDR1 and CDR2 sequences are SNHLY and FYNNEI. CDR3 DNA sequence: TGTGCCAGCAGTGAATTGCAGGGGACGTACTATGGCTACACCTTC. Translating it yields CASSELQGTYYGYTF.